This T cell receptor beta chain was identified during a study of blood T cells in healthy people across ages. Study results and limitations: Diversity estimates drawn from one million T cells were deemed underestimates. Donor CMV status was unknown, possibly confounding expanded clonotype changes. Unsorted PBMCs blocked a conclusive comparison of naive and antigen-experienced cells.

With a J-beta primer mix and a sample-barcoded 5' primer, a second PCR ran roughly 6 to 12 cycles. Tags on each cDNA molecule came from a template-switch adaptor with 12 random nucleotides. TCRdb fed the 5' RACE reads into MiXCR, producing one record per CDR3 protein. The sample includes a few hundred thousand distinct CDR3 sequences, 45% to 60% seen only once; the top ten take roughly 51%. CDR3 length: 15 amino acids. Trimming removed 6 bases at V and 1 base at J, with 15 bases between. CDR1 and CDR2 (germline): SGHAT, FQNNGV. Notes on this clonotype: Its antigen is undetermined.

The chain couples TRBV11-2 to TRBJ2-5, with D hard to call. This clonotype originated in a man between 60 and 75 years old in good health. Sequencing used blood. The CDR3 protein is CASRGKRGPQETQYF. The CDR3 DNA follows: TGTGCCAGCAGGGGGAAGAGAGGCCCCCAAGAGACCCAGTACTTC. The entire variable domain, with the rest obtained from reference TRBV11-2 and TRBJ2-5, is as follows: EAGVAQSPRYKIIEKRQSVAFWCNPISGHATLYWYQQILGQGPKLLIQFQNNGVVDDSQLPKDRFSAERLKGVDSTLKIQPAKLEDSAVYLCASRGKRGPQETQYFGPGTRLLVL.